This T cell receptor beta chain was sequenced during a study of control samples from healthy donors and cancer patients. The repertoire was sequenced with immunoSEQ multiplex PCR; TCRdb's copy has only in-frame clones and lacks some. The table has about 94,000 clones, less than 95% seen once. V dropped 0 bases and J dropped 9; count of bases not matched to a gene: 9. This CDR3 region has 16 residues. Germline V gene data show CDR1 as LGHDT and CDR2 as YNNKEL (reference sequence). J is TRBJ1-1 and V is TRBV3-1 (or the pseudogene TRBV3-2), with 11 bases that match TRBD1. Sequenced: blood. This receptor was taken from a young woman in good health. The CDR3 nucleotides are TGTGCCAGCAGCCAAGATCCGGGACAGGGGGGCGCAAAAGCTTTCTTT. Protein sequence: CASSQDPGQGGAKAFF.